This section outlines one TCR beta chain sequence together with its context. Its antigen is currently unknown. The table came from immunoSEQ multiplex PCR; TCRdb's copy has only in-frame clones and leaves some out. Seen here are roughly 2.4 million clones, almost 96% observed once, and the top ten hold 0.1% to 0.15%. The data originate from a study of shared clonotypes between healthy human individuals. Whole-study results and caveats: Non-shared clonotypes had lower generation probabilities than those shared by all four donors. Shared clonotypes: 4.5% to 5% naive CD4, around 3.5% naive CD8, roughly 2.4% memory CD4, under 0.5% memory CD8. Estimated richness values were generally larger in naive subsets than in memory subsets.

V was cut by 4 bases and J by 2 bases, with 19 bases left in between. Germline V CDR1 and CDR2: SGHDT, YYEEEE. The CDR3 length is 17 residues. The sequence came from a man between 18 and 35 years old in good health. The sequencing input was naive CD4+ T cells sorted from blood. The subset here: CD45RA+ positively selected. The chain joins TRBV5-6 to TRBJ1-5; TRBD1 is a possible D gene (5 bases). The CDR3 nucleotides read TGTGCCAGCAGCCACCAGGACCAGGGCAGGGGCAATCAGCCCCAGCATTTT. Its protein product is CASSHQDQGRGNQPQHF.